This is a list of T cell receptor beta chains from one sample in a study of technical replicates of blood from four donors. Clones were sequenced by immunoSEQ multiplex PCR, and TCRdb holds only the in-frame ones, with some missing. Of around 69,000 clones in the sample, about 86% were seen once. Sequencing was carried out using PBMCs. These receptor sequences come from a human donor in good health. Some clones in this sample may be carry-over from other donors' samples. Both conserved end residues are part of each CDR3. Fields, in order: CDR3 protein, CDR3 DNA, D gene, clone size, J gene, V gene. D genes are given only for firm matches. Clone sizes are given selectively: once, few, many, or a class where the clone is expanded.

CASSPDPGLAEFF | TGTGCCAGCAGCCCTGACCCGGGACTAGCGGAGTTCTTC | TRBD2 | - | TRBJ2-1 | TRBV7-8
CASSTLRDRGTYEQYF | TGTGCCAGCAGCACGCTCCGGGACAGGGGAACCTACGAGCAGTACTTC | TRBD1 | - | TRBJ2-7 | TRBV7-6
CASSLGIGASTEQYF | TGTGCCAGCAGCTTAGGTATAGGGGCCTCGACCGAGCAGTACTTC | - | few | TRBJ2-7 | TRBV7-9
CASSEQGLAEAFF | TGTGCCAGCAGCGAACAGGGGTTAGCGGAAGCTTTCTTT | TRBD1 | - | TRBJ1-1 | TRBV9
CASSRPGQTQETQYF | TGTGCCAGCAGTCGACCGGGACAGACCCAAGAGACCCAGTACTTC | TRBD1 | - | TRBJ2-5 | TRBV7-9
CASSSGLNNEQFF | TGTGCCAGCAGCTCCGGACTAAACAATGAGCAGTTCTTC | - | - | TRBJ2-1 | TRBV11-2
CASSFAVRGYNSPLHF | TGTGCCAGCAGCTTCGCAGTGCGCGGATATAATTCACCCCTCCACTTT | - | - | TRBJ1-6 | TRBV11-1
CASSRSGTDLYGYTF | TGTGCCAGCAGTAGATCCGGGACAGACCTCTATGGCTACACCTTC | TRBD1 | - | TRBJ1-2 | TRBV25-1
CATRAGTRNTGELFF | TGTGCCACACGCGCCGGGACAAGGAACACCGGGGAGCTGTTTTTT | - | once | TRBJ2-2 | TRBV10-3
CASSLGLAGVWDNEQFF | TGTGCCAGCAGCTTAGGGCTAGCGGGAGTTTGGGACAATGAGCAGTTCTTC | TRBD2 | - | TRBJ2-1 | TRBV7-2
CSFLAGGYEQYF | TGCAGCTTTCTGGCGGGAGGGTACGAGCAGTACTTC | TRBD2 | - | TRBJ2-7 | TRBV29-1
CASSQDTSNQPQHF | TGCGCCAGCAGCCAGGACACTAGCAATCAGCCCCAGCATTTT | - | - | TRBJ1-5 | TRBV4-3
CASSLVPGTSIFTGELFF | TGTGCCAGCAGCTTGGTCCCCGGGACTAGTATCTTCACCGGGGAGCTGTTTTTT | TRBD2 | once | TRBJ2-2 | TRBV5-4
CASSEGQGGNSPLHF | TGTGCCAGCAGCGAGGGCCAGGGGGGCAATTCACCCCTCCACTTT | TRBD1 | - | TRBJ1-6 | TRBV13
CASSVSGGGETQYF | TGTGCCAGCAGCGTCAGCGGGGGAGGAGAGACCCAGTACTTC | TRBD2 | - | TRBJ2-5 | TRBV9
CASSLTGGTDTQYF | TGTGCCAGCAGCTTAACGGGGGGGACAGATACGCAGTATTTT | TRBD2 | - | TRBJ2-3 | TRBV7-9
CASSLSGTALHF | TGTGCCAGCAGCTTATCCGGGACAGCGCTCCACTTT | TRBD1 | - | TRBJ1-6 | TRBV13
CASSYMDSYSPLHF | TGTGCCAGCAGTTACATGGACAGTTATTCACCCCTCCACTTT | - | - | TRBJ1-6 | TRBV6-5
CAWSVGQGAIYGYTF | TGTGCCTGGAGTGTAGGCCAGGGGGCGATTTATGGCTACACCTTC | TRBD1 | - | TRBJ1-2 | TRBV30
CASSYGYEQYF | TGTGCCAGCAGTTACGGCTACGAGCAGTACTTC | - | - | TRBJ2-7 | TRBV27
CASSPPSHTEAFF | TGTGCCAGCAGCCCCCCCTCCCACACTGAAGCTTTCTTT | - | - | TRBJ1-1 | TRBV7-2
CAWTPGTYEQYF | TGTGCCTGGACGCCCGGGACATACGAGCAGTACTTC | - | - | TRBJ2-7 | TRBV30
CASKFAGSGYGYTF | TGTGCCAGCAAGTTTGCAGGGTCAGGCTATGGCTACACCTTC | - | - | TRBJ1-2 | TRBV2
CASSLRTSGGEETQYF | TGTGCCAGCAGCTTAAGGACTAGCGGGGGAGAAGAGACCCAGTACTTC | TRBD2 | - | TRBJ2-5 | TRBV7-2
CASSLGAGGNQPQHF | TGTGCCAGCAGCTTAGGCGCGGGGGGCAATCAGCCCCAGCATTTT | - | - | TRBJ1-5 | TRBV7-6
CASSLSRQDEQFF | TGTGCCAGCAGCTTATCCCGACAGGACGAGCAGTTCTTC | - | - | TRBJ2-1 | TRBV11-3
CASSHTGGGQETQYF | TGTGCCAGCAGCCATACAGGGGGGGGCCAAGAGACCCAGTACTTC | - | - | TRBJ2-5 | TRBV6-6
CASSISGGARGYTF | TGTGCCAGCAGCATTAGCGGGGGGGCGAGGGGCTACACCTTC | - | - | TRBJ1-2 | TRBV7-2
CASSYTSGPTYEQYF | TGTGCCAGCAGCTATACTAGCGGGCCCACCTACGAGCAGTACTTC | TRBD2 | - | TRBJ2-7 | TRBV7-6
CASSDRGTGMEPQHF | TGTGCCAGTAGCGATAGGGGGACCGGGATGGAGCCCCAGCATTTT | - | - | TRBJ1-5 | TRBV19
CASSLGQMNTEAFF | TGTGCCAGCAGCCTGGGACAGATGAACACTGAAGCTTTCTTT | TRBD1 | - | TRBJ1-1 | TRBV5-6
CASSELVSFRADTQYF | TGTGCCAGCAGCGAGCTCGTGAGTTTCAGGGCAGATACGCAGTATTTT | - | - | TRBJ2-3 | TRBV5-6
CASSLIRTSGRGTDTQYF | TGTGCCAGCAGCCTAATACGGACTAGCGGGAGGGGCACAGATACGCAGTATTTT | TRBD2 | - | TRBJ2-3 | TRBV7-6
CASSESGWETDTQYF | TGCGCCAGCAGCGAAAGCGGGTGGGAGACAGATACGCAGTATTTT | - | - | TRBJ2-3 | TRBV5-1
CASSSRTSGGPGTQYF | TGTGCCAGCAGTTCTCGAACTAGCGGGGGCCCCGGTACGCAGTATTTT | TRBD2 | - | TRBJ2-3 | TRBV6-5
CASSGLAGGVETQYF | TGTGCCAGCAGCGGATTGGCCGGAGGGGTTGAGACCCAGTACTTC | - | once | TRBJ2-5 | TRBV7-9
CASSADRVPNTGELFF | TGTGCCAGCTCGGCCGACAGGGTCCCGAACACCGGGGAGCTGTTTTTT | TRBD1 | - | TRBJ2-2 | TRBV18
CASSVAGASDEQYF | TGTGCCAGCAGCGTAGCTGGTGCGAGTGACGAGCAGTACTTC | - | - | TRBJ2-7 | TRBV9
CASSGQNTGELFF | TGTGCCAGCAGTGGCCAGAACACCGGGGAGCTGTTTTTT | - | - | TRBJ2-2 | TRBV7-3
CVPGGRGENYGYTF | TGCGTTCCGGGGGGGAGGGGTGAAAACTATGGCTACACCTTC | - | once | TRBJ1-2 | TRBV10-1
CASSQTVGYPQHF | TGTGCCAGCAGCCAAACCGTCGGGTATCCCCAGCATTTT | - | - | TRBJ1-5 | TRBV7-6
CASSRGGPGQETQYF | TGTGCCAGCTCCCGGGGGGGCCCTGGGCAAGAGACCCAGTACTTC | TRBD2 | - | TRBJ2-5 | TRBV11-3
CASGAGEQYF | TGTGCCAGCGGCGCGGGGGAGCAGTACTTC | - | few | TRBJ2-7 | TRBV2
CAWLGLGGNEQFF | TGTGCCTGGTTGGGTTTGGGGGGCAATGAGCAGTTCTTC | - | - | TRBJ2-1 | TRBV30
CASSATGTGEAFF | TGTGCCAGCAGCGCAACCGGGACAGGTGAAGCTTTCTTT | TRBD1 | once | TRBJ1-1 | TRBV9
CSVAGAQETQYF | TGCAGCGTGGCAGGGGCTCAAGAGACCCAGTACTTC | - | - | TRBJ2-5 | TRBV29-1